This entry features one TCR beta chain sequence. The data are from a study of PD-L1 blockade in urothelial cancer. The table came from immunoSEQ multiplex PCR; TCRdb's copy has only in-frame clones and leaves some out. The sample comprises approximately 50,000 clones, roughly four fifths of which are singletons, and approximately 1.5% rests with the top ten. Per germline, CDR1 LNHDA and CDR2 SQIVND (reference sequence). J gave up 4 bases and V 4 bases, and 9 bases lay outside the gene matches. CDR3 size: 15 residues. Regarding time point: pretreatment peripheral blood. Sequencing was performed on PBMCs, taken around atezolizumab (anti-PD-L1) treatment. J is TRBJ1-2 and V is TRBV19; 7 bases are a match to TRBD1. This TCR derives from a man aged 50-60 years with urothelial cancer. The CDR3 sequence is CASSSQPGGGYGYTF. The CDR3 DNA reads as TGTGCCAGTAGTAGCCAACCAGGGGGAGGCTATGGCTACACCTTC.